A selection of T cell receptor beta chains follows, all from one sample in a study of TIL therapy for anti-PD-1-resistant metastatic lung cancer. Measured with immunoSEQ multiplex PCR; TCRdb has only the in-frame clones, and not every one. The table includes roughly 54,000 clones, about nine tenths detected once. The sequenced sample was blood, obtained at baseline. The receptors originated from a person aged 25 to 85 with non-small cell lung cancer. Both conserved end residues are part of each CDR3. A D gene is named only where the DNA matches it firmly. A clone size is listed for some rows: how often the clone was seen (once, few, many), or a class if it is expanded.

d_call clone_size j_call v_call cdr3_aa cdr3_nt
. . TRBJ1-1 TRBV2 CASRSGVTYTEAFF TGTGCCAGCAGATCAGGGGTGACGTACACTGAAGCTTTCTTT
. . TRBJ1-1 TRBV27 CASSPRLGARTEAFF TGTGCCAGCAGTCCCCGGTTGGGGGCGCGAACTGAAGCTTTCTTT
. . TRBJ1-1 TRBV7-9 CASSLGGGTENTEAFF TGTGCCAGCAGCTTAGGAGGGGGGACTGAGAACACTGAAGCTTTCTTT
TRBD1 . TRBJ2-3 TRBV27 CASSLLTGQGSTDTQYF TGTGCCAGCAGTTTACTAACGGGACAGGGGAGCACAGATACGCAGTATTTT
. once TRBJ2-7 TRBV10-2 CASSESTRTAEQYF TGCGCCAGCAGTGAGTCGACTCGTACCGCCGAGCAGTACTTC
. . TRBJ1-3 TRBV3-1/TRBV3-2 CASSDGTSGNTIYF TGTGCCAGCAGTGACGGAACCTCTGGAAACACCATATATTTT
. . TRBJ1-3 TRBV7-2 CASSLDGTARSGNTIYF TGTGCCAGCAGCTTAGATGGCACCGCTCGCTCTGGAAACACCATATATTTT
. . TRBJ1-3 TRBV7-8 CASSSTRNSGNTIYF TGTGCCAGCAGCTCTACAAGGAACTCTGGAAACACCATATATTTT
. once TRBJ2-2 TRBV27 CASSLKLPNTGELFF TGTGCCAGCAGTTTAAAACTGCCTAACACCGGGGAGCTGTTTTTT
. . TRBJ1-5 TRBV19 CASSPRDSSNQPQHF TGTGCCAGTAGTCCTCGTGACAGTAGCAATCAGCCCCAGCATTTT
. . TRBJ2-7 TRBV7-8 CASSLIASEQYF TGTGCCAGCAGCTTAATCGCTTCCGAGCAGTACTTC
TRBD1 . TRBJ2-3 TRBV28 CASSLRTGGTDTQYF TGTGCCAGCAGTTTACGGACAGGGGGCACAGATACGCAGTATTTT
. few TRBJ2-7 TRBV5-6 CASSLTGVRNEQYF TGTGCCAGCAGCTTGACGGGGGTAAGAAACGAGCAGTACTTC
. . TRBJ2-1 TRBV5-1 CASSYHAISDNEQFF TGCGCCAGCAGCTACCACGCTATTTCGGACAATGAGCAGTTCTTC
. . TRBJ2-7 TRBV4-1 CASSQVFPGRSYEQYF TGCGCCAGCAGCCAAGTATTTCCGGGACGTTCCTACGAGCAGTACTTC
. . TRBJ2-5 TRBV24-1 CATSRAGIQETQYF TGTGCCACCAGTCGGGCAGGCATCCAAGAGACCCAGTACTTC
. . TRBJ2-5 TRBV5-1 CASSGVYQETQYF TGCGCCAGCAGCGGAGTGTACCAAGAGACCCAGTACTTC
. . TRBJ1-2 TRBV19 CASTPGGADGYTF TGTGCCAGTACCCCAGGAGGGGCAGATGGCTACACCTTC
TRBD1 . TRBJ2-3 TRBV7-2 CASSLFSQGATDTQYF TGTGCCAGCAGCTTATTTTCCCAGGGGGCCACAGATACGCAGTATTTT
. . TRBJ1-1 TRBV14 CASSPLGTSDTEAFF TGTGCCAGCAGCCCATTAGGGACTAGTGACACTGAAGCTTTCTTT
. few TRBJ2-7 TRBV4-2 CASSQGTGQPYEQYF TGTGCCAGCAGCCAAGGGACGGGACAACCCTACGAGCAGTACTTC
. . TRBJ2-1 TRBV5-8 CASSLLLYNEQFF TGTGCCAGCAGCTTGCTGCTCTACAATGAGCAGTTCTTC
TRBD1 . TRBJ1-2 TRBV3-1/TRBV3-2 CASSLTGNLYGYTF TGTGCCAGCAGCTTGACAGGGAATCTCTATGGCTACACCTTC
. . TRBJ2-3 TRBV5-4 CASSLAEERGGTDTQYF TGTGCCAGCAGCTTGGCCGAGGAGCGCGGGGGCACAGATACGCAGTATTTT
. . TRBJ2-2 TRBV7-3 CASSLAGAGTGELFF TGTGCCAGCAGCTTGGCCGGCGCGGGCACCGGGGAGCTGTTTTTT
. once TRBJ1-1 TRBV28 CASSLESLMNTEAFF TGTGCCAGCAGTTTAGAGTCCCTCATGAACACTGAAGCTTTCTTT
. . TRBJ2-7 TRBV6-5 CASSSGLEQYF TGTGCCAGCAGCTCAGGGCTCGAGCAGTACTTC
. . TRBJ2-2 TRBV10-2 CASTPSKAGELFF TGCGCCAGCACCCCTAGTAAGGCCGGGGAGCTGTTTTTT
. . TRBJ1-5 TRBV4-1 CASSQDQRGQPQHF TGCGCCAGCAGCCAAGATCAGCGCGGTCAGCCCCAGCATTTT
TRBD2 once TRBJ2-7 TRBV5-6 CASSFGTTTYEQYF TGTGCCAGCAGCTTCGGGACTACTACCTACGAGCAGTACTTC
TRBD1 . TRBJ2-1 TRBV4-1 CASSQEGGQGASYNEQFF TGCGCCAGCAGCCAAGAGGGGGGACAGGGGGCTTCCTACAATGAGCAGTTCTTC
. . TRBJ1-3 TRBV5-6 CASSLEGSGNTIYF TGTGCCAGCAGCTTGGAGGGCTCTGGAAACACCATATATTTT
. . TRBJ1-1 TRBV5-1 CASSLLQTTMNTEAFF TGCGCCAGCAGCTTACTCCAGACGACGATGAACACTGAAGCTTTCTTT
TRBD1 . TRBJ2-7 TRBV20-1 CSASSETGLEQYF TGCAGTGCTAGTAGTGAGACAGGGCTCGAGCAGTACTTC
. . TRBJ2-7 TRBV7-2 CASSFGAGRPGAYEQYF TGTGCCAGCAGCTTTGGGGCAGGGAGACCTGGAGCCTACGAGCAGTACTTC
TRBD2 . TRBJ2-1 TRBV27 CASKAGGISEQFF TGTGCCAGCAAAGCGGGAGGGATCAGTGAGCAGTTCTTC
. . TRBJ1-2 TRBV28 CASSNGGANYGYTF TGTGCCAGCAGTAACGGGGGTGCTAACTATGGCTACACCTTC
. once TRBJ1-3 TRBV7-9 CASRDYPGNTIYF TGTGCCAGCCGAGACTACCCCGGAAACACCATATATTTT
TRBD1 . TRBJ2-1 TRBV3-1/TRBV3-2 CASSPGTVYNEQFF TGTGCCAGCAGCCCTGGGACAGTTTACAATGAGCAGTTCTTC
. . TRBJ2-3 TRBV5-1 CASSFTTGRGTDTQYF TGCGCCAGCAGCTTTACAACAGGGCGAGGCACAGATACGCAGTATTTT
. . TRBJ1-6 TRBV28 CASSPRPTREPLHF TGTGCCAGCAGTCCCCGACCGACGCGGGAACCCCTCCACTTT